This T cell receptor beta chain was sequenced for a study of shared clonotypes between healthy human individuals. General study results and limits: Generally, naive subsets (rather than memory subsets) showed larger estimated richness.

CDR3 length equals 14 residues. V lost 2 bases and J lost 3, with 11 bases in between. Per germline, CDR1 SGHAT and CDR2 FQNNGV. Genomic DNA belonging to each subset was distributed in equal measure over several immunoSEQ plates. The protocol was immunoSEQ multiplex PCR, while the TCRdb copy is restricted to in-frame clones and leaves out a portion. The sample includes more than 2 million clones, approximately 95% of them seen just once. Details on this clone: Its antigen is as yet unknown.

The sample consisted of naive CD4+ T cells sorted from blood. Stated subset: CD45RA+ positively selected. The clonotype comes from a man between 18 and 35 years old in good health. The chain joins TRBV11-2 to TRBJ2-7; D uncertain. Here the CDR3 reads CASSLIASSYEQYF. CDR3 nucleotides: TGTGCCAGCAGCTTAATTGCGAGCAGCTACGAGCAGTACTTC.